This entry features one TCR beta chain sequence. In its sample, this clonotype was seen many times. Its cognate antigen has yet to be identified. No base quality values were provided; no much bigger clone lies one nucleotide off. Germline trimming: 7 bases from V, 6 bases from J; junction bases outside gene matches: 10. CDR1 LNHDA and CDR2 SQIVND are derived from the germline V gene (reference sequence). Counted from cysteine to phenylalanine, this CDR3 has 14 amino acids. Only the CDR3 region is kept as DNA, spanning 42 bases read in frame from base 1. This entry comes from a study of molecular identifiers for immune sequencing clone quantification (dated 2018 in TCRdb). General notes on the study: For a replicate experiment, RNA from around 20,000 or 99,000 naive CD8 T cells was divided into five aliquots, of which four were sequenced. The study was a methods study using CD8 T cells to benchmark molecular-identifier clustering-based TCR repertoire sequencing (MIDCIRS) and TCR RNA copy counting.

Receptor amplification or capture employed PCR. Sequencing was performed on an Illumina HiSeq 4000. Bulk TCR libraries were prepared as previously described, using TCR primers listed in Table S5. Total RNA was purified with the Qiagen AllPrep DNA/RNA kit. Before analysis, reads from multiple sequencing runs of one library were combined. As for the authors' bioinformatics: Only reads with exact TCR constant sequence were kept, trimmed to 150 nt, and grouped by their 12-nt molecular barcodes. Within each barcode group, reads were sub-clustered at a 15% Levenshtein threshold, and quality-weighted consensus sequences were built per RNA molecule. Non-functional sequences were removed, as were lower-count sequences one edit away from another. Based on fitting two negative binomial distributions, any barcode sub-cluster with under 20% of the maximum read count was discarded. Starting from the raw public reads, TCRdb applied fastp trimming at Q25, assembled clones with MiXCR and retained in-frame beta chains. Duplicate CDR3 protein sequences are folded into a single record with the most common DNA and genes. None of the V and J calls come from the authors' own analysis; TCRdb made them. Recorded for this sample are about 640,000 distinct CDR3 sequences; just under 20% of them occurred a single time. Together, the top ten hold 0.85% to 0.9% of the sample.

The paper as a whole reports these results and caveats: The sizes of highly expanded clones could end up underestimated when identical TCR molecules share a barcode. The naive libraries included spiked-in Jurkat TCR RNA (around nine copies' worth), and this Jurkat TCR RNA is not part of the donor repertoire. In CMV-specific effector cells, clones with more than 20 RNA copies contained over 99% of molecules, whereas in naive cells such clones contained under 1% of molecules. Modeling gave roughly 3 recovered TCR RNA copies per cell versus 7.5 to 10 by digital PCR, implying 25% to 30% capture efficiency. Spiked-in Jurkat TCR RNA equivalent to a single cell was reported to be detectable even among over 800,000 naive CD8 T cells. When barcode sub-clustering was left out, chimeric consensus sequences inflated TCR diversity, with chimeras reaching as high as 47%.

Libraries of naive CD8 T cells were built from approximately 20,000 to 1,000,000 sorted cells, with 10%, 30% or 50% of the purified RNA used. On a BD FACSAria II, naive CD8 T cells were FACS-sorted as CD8+CD4-CCR7+CD45RA+ and collected into RLT Plus buffer. To test detection sensitivity, Jurkat RNA equal to approximately 10 TCR copies was added to samples of about 20,000-1,000,000 naive CD8 T cells. Enrichment of CD8 T cells was performed with RosetteSep CD8+ T Cell Enrichment Cocktail and Ficoll-Paque, after which ACK red cell lysis was carried out. The sequence derives from a human donor in good health. Some libraries in this study had Jurkat cell RNA spiked in. This sequence uses TRBV19 and TRBJ2-7, and TRBD1 matches 9 of the central bases. Sequenced material: naive CD8+ T cells from blood, with Jurkat cell RNA spiked in. The cell subset or site label, as the study defines it: FACS-sorted CD8+CD4-CCR7+CD45RA+ naive T cells. The nucleotide sequence reads TGTGCCAGTACCTTGACAGGGGGAGGAGTCGAGCAGTACTTC. Its protein is CASTLTGGGVEQYF.